This T cell receptor beta chain was found in a study of cytomegalovirus exposure and HLA in healthy donors (TCRdb year 2017). For context, the study as a whole: According to an earlier analysis of several hundred of the donors, roughly 180 million T cells yielded roughly 110 million unique TCR beta sequences and around 280 Gb of sequence data. An early release covering roughly 600 HLA-typed donors comprised about 300 gigabases of sequencing data and around 80 million unique TCR sequences. Of the approximately 400 genotyped donors, approximately 83% fell in the genetic ancestry cluster associated with self-reported Caucasian donors. The study aimed to test whether cataloging public T cell receptors could reveal signatures of past pathogen exposure. Using immunosequencing, the study profiled T cell repertoires from fewer than 700 subjects and related those repertoires to cytomegalovirus serostatus. Along with the roughly 670-subject first cohort, a separate validation cohort of over a hundred different subjects was used. To predict cytomegalovirus infection status, the study brought together high-throughput TCR immunosequencing, statistical association of individual TCRs with disease status, and machine learning. A later analysis re-examined previously published TCR beta repertoires from more than 550 donors and added high-resolution HLA genotyping to investigate patterns of TCR occurrence. The later analysis used no new phenotypic data to find candidate immune exposures, relying instead on TCR beta sequences and their occurrence across donors. An earlier analysis of several hundred of the donors applied high-throughput TCR beta sequencing to assess whether each TCR beta V gene segment acted as functional or pseudogenic. Alongside the repertoire data, information on donor age, sex, ethnicity and CMV serostatus was compiled. Genome-wide SNP genotypes for about 55% of the roughly 670 donors were used in a later genetic analysis, which treated that subset as a discovery cohort. Every discovery cohort repertoire had been produced on one sequencing platform. Both class I and class II loci were covered by HLA typing, at four-digit resolution. Typing coverage differed by locus: A, B, C, DRB1 and DQB1 were typed in roughly 629-630 donors, DQA1 in roughly 500, DPA1 in around 600, and DPB1 in approximately 450. Four to six DR-DQ haplotypes were handled as single units for association and clustering, since linkage in the cohort was strong. Among under 450 genotyped donors of the cohort, an average of around 240,000 unique TCR beta nucleotide sequences were sequenced per donor, roughly a sixth of them non-productive.

General study outcomes and caveats: For the cohort, immune exposure information was limited to CMV serostatus. A cluster of highly shared sequence variants was judged likely to represent a technical artifact of the sequencing pipeline. Some IMGT-functional V segments, including TRBV6-2 and TRBV6-3, could not be told apart with the 87-base-pair reads, so those segments were excluded. Linkage disequilibrium might explain the correlated functional status among segregating V segments, but an unknown experimental factor could not be ruled out. The earlier analysis of fewer than 750 of the donors excluded 15 to 20 rarely observed V segments, including chromosome 9 orphons, because counts were too low. When HLA alleles, especially DR and DQ, strongly co-occurred, attributing TCR associations to individual alleles was difficult. Presence/absence analyses assumed roughly uniform sequencing depth across donors, an assumption that may not hold. A later analysis found that HLA-associated TCR beta chains were more clonally expanded and had lower generation probabilities than equally common non-associated chains. The authors suggested that the approach could potentially be extended to other disease states and immunological phenotypes. The study listed 150 to 200 TCR beta chains as associated with cytomegalovirus. An association between a missense DCLRE1C variant and V-gene and J-gene trimming of TCR beta chains was found in a later genetic analysis and replicated in an independent cohort. The cohort was sequenced for TCR beta chains only, and without alpha or paired-chain data the features that could be detected were limited. In a later analysis, around 15,000 TCR beta sequences were associated with specific HLA alleles at a false discovery rate of 0.05. According to a later analysis, parvovirus B19, influenza, CMV and Epstein-Barr virus appeared linked to several top co-occurrence clusters. Compared with the approximately 700-donor mean, donors in an Asian-associated ancestry cluster had fewer N-insertions in productive TCRs, according to a later genetic analysis. In vitro tests confirmed that a few of the cytomegalovirus-associated TCR beta chains recognize cytomegalovirus antigens. The classifier was reported to diagnose cytomegalovirus status with high specificity and sensitivity in both the original and validation cohorts. Because HLA typing was missing for some donors at each locus, association tests included only the typed subset. A further reported finding was that TCR beta sequences accurately predicted the HLA-A and HLA-B alleles for most subjects in the first cohort. In a later analysis, TCR association rates were found to vary across HLA loci, with the most associated TCRs seen for DRB1 alleles and the fewest for HLA-C alleles. In an earlier analysis of 587 of the donors, most TCR beta V segments appeared in productive rearrangements about 87% or about 30% of the time, broadly matching IMGT annotations. Across donors, most TCR sequences were observed very rarely, whereas some public TCRs were present in many individuals. Most CMV-associated TCR beta chains appeared to be HLA-restricted in a later analysis, and the HLA associations seemed to be driven largely by CMV exposure.

Library preparation used the immunoSEQ multiplex PCR assay. For the multiplex PCR, a mixture combining 60 forward primers for TCR Vbeta segments and 13 reverse primers for TCR Jbeta segments was used. Amplification of the CDR3 region of rearranged TCR beta genes was performed with a multiplex PCR assay on genomic DNA. On the Illumina HiSeq System, the amplified TCR beta libraries were sequenced as 87-base-pair reads. Per the source publication's procedure: Across the 600 to 700 repertoires, a later analysis counted some 80 million unique TCR beta chains, around 11 million of which were shared by at least two donors. To remove PCR and sequencing errors, raw reads were error-corrected and collapsed into unique sequences using a nearest-neighbor algorithm that merged closely related sequences. CDR3 sequences were aligned to IMGT reference sequences to assign V, D and J gene segments. For a sequence to be retained, at least a six-nucleotide match to both a V gene segment and a J gene segment was required. Rearrangements were classified as productive when the CDR3 lacked stop codons and remained in frame with V and J, and all other rearrangements were classified as non-productive. Following IMGT convention, CDR3 was defined as the stretch from the second conserved V-encoded cysteine to the conserved J-encoded phenylalanine. In an earlier analysis of more than 550 of the donors, sequences lacking an unambiguous match to a single V gene segment were excluded. An earlier analysis of under 750 of the donors called V segments functional above 56.7% productive rearrangements and segregating when the between-donor standard deviation exceeded 5%. To diagnose cytomegalovirus status from the catalog of TCR beta chain sequences, a statistical classification framework was built. A later analysis assigned V and J genes by comparing TCR nucleotide sequences with IMGT/GENE-DB human TR gene sequences. In a later analysis, CDR3 sequences and most-parsimonious VDJ recombination scenarios were assigned using the TCRdist pipeline. In a later analysis, each TCR beta chain was defined by its CDR3 amino acid sequence together with its V-gene family, and reads without a unique V-gene family were excluded. A later analysis removed 500 to 600 highly shared, low-generation-probability nucleotide sequences to deal with suspected cross-contamination and a sequencing artifact. A later analysis calculated a clonal expansion index for each public chain from normalized within-repertoire ranks of inferred template counts. Generation probabilities in a later analysis came from a VDJ recombination model fitted to out-of-frame rearrangements, and those results were checked against IGoR. In a later analysis, TCR-TCR, TCR-HLA and TCR-CMV co-occurrence was scored with hypergeometric tests, and a repertoire-size bias correction was applied to TCR pairs. A later analysis estimated false discovery rates by permuting HLA or CMV assignments 20 times. In a later analysis, co-occurring TCRs were grouped using DBSCAN, and TCRdist sequence similarity was added for clustering within HLA-allele-positive subsets. Repertoires with fewer than 30,000 or more than 120,000 public chains were left out of co-occurrence clustering, as were about five repertoires with anomalous nucleotide sharing. Drawn from immuneACCESS, this table holds only the in-frame rearrangements with V and J called that TCRdb kept. Clones are partly lost; checked studies trace under half to an unresolved V gene and leave the rest unexplained. The DNA gave D and trimming, while V, J and clone size come from that table. Recorded for this sample are 90,000 to 150,000 clones; around 84% of them occurred a single time. In total, the top ten clones hold 3% to 4% of the sample.

The cohort comprised some 680 healthy bone marrow donors. At the time of sampling, all cohort members were nominally healthy, though unrecorded immune exposures were likely present. The donor was CMV seropositive and belonged to the group of more than 250 seropositive cohort members. Every donor gave a peripheral blood sample, and the peripheral blood mononuclear cells from that sample were used for TCR beta sequencing. The Qiagen DNeasy Blood Extraction Kit was used to extract genomic DNA from the blood cell samples. With respect to this clone: Its target antigen remains unknown. No much larger clone exists at a distance of one base, and base qualities are not known.

V is pared back by 5 bases and J by 0 bases, with 13 bases lying between the germline termini. Inclusive of the bounding cysteine and phenylalanine, the CDR3 is 15 residues long. Only the CDR3 portion is preserved as DNA: 45 bases, with reading frame beginning at the first base. From the germline V gene (reference sequence), CDR1 is SEHNR and CDR2 is FQNEAQ. The origin of this receptor is a young woman in good health and CMV-seropositive. Sequences were obtained from PBMCs. Here the chain combines TRBV7-9 and TRBJ1-1, with the D gene uncertain. The CDR3 has the sequence CASSTGWVVNTEAFF. The nucleotide sequence reads TGTGCCAGCAGCACCGGGTGGGTCGTGAACACTGAAGCTTTCTTT.